This TCR beta chain was documented in a study of a mutant IDH1 vaccine in newly diagnosed glioma. Study information: Radiotherapy alone preceded vaccination by 4-6 weeks; alternatively, vaccination started with temozolomide cycles.

In germline, CDR1 is MDHEN, CDR2 SYDVKM. V lost 5 bases and J lost 1; bases outside the gene matches: 4. This CDR3 is 16 amino acids long. Generated by immunoSEQ multiplex PCR, the TCRdb table keeps only in-frame clones and is missing some. The table records 65,000 or so clones, approximately 85% of them present only once. The sample holds one count of this clone. Its matching antigen is unknown. This sample's time point: week 23, last vaccination. The vaccine gave 300 ug of a 20-mer mutant IDH1 peptide subcutaneously per dose. Study-wide findings and caveats: Seemingly, pseudoprogression had no relation to changes in the top peripheral T cell clonotypes.

This specimen was PBMCs, taken from a glioma patient whose treatment included an IDH1 peptide vaccine. This receptor was taken from a man aged 25 to 40 with glioma. The chain joins TRBV28 to TRBJ2-6; 8 bases agree with TRBD1. The CDR3 loop reads CASSPGQASGANVLTF. The CDR3 bases are TGTGCCAGCAGTCCGGGACAGGCTTCTGGGGCCAACGTCCTGACTTTC.